This T cell receptor (beta chain) was sequenced in a study of T cell changes during pregnancy in multiple sclerosis. This CDR3 is 15 amino acids long. V shed 3 bases and J shed 5 bases, with 12 bases lying between them. Germline V gene data show CDR1 as SGDLS and CDR2 as YYNGEE. The data were produced by immunoSEQ multiplex PCR, yet TCRdb's version contains in-frame clones alone and is incomplete. The sample carries about 57,000 clones, 75% to 95% recorded once. The chain links TRBV9 to TRBJ1-6; D may be TRBD1 (6 bases). Material: peripheral blood, obtained after pregnancy. This TCR was sampled from a female donor in good health, enrolled as a control in a pregnancy study. The CDR3 coding sequence is TGTGCCAGCAGCGCCCGAGGACAGAATAATTCACCCCTCCACTTT. Protein sequence: CASSARGQNNSPLHF.